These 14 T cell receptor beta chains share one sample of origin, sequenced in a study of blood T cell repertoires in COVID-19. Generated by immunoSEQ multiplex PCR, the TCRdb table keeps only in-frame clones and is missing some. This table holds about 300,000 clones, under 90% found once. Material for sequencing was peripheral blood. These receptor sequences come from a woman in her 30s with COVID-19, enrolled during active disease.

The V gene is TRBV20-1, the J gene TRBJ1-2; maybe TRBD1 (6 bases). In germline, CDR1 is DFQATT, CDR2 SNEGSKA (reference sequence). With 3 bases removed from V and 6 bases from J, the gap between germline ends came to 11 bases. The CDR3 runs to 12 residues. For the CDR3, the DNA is TGCAGTGCTAGTTGGACAGAGGATGGCTACACCTTC. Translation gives CSASWTEDGYTF.

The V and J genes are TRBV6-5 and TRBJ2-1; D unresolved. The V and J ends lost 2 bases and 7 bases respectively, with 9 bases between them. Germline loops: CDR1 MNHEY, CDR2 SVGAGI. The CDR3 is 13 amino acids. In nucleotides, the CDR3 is TGTGCCAGCAGTTACGGAGTAGGAAATGAGCAGTTCTTC. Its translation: CASSYGVGNEQFF.

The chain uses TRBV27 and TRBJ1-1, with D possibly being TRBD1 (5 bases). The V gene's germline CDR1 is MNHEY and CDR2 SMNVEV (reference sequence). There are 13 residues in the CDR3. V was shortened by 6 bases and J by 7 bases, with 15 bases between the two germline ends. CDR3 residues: CASSLSDRSEAFF. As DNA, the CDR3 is TGTGCCAGCAGCCTATCCGACAGAAGTGAAGCTTTCTTT.

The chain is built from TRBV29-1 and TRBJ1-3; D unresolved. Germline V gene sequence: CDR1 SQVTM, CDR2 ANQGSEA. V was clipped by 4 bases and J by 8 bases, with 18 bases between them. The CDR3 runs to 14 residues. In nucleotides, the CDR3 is TGCAGCGTTGCGTCCCGGCTCCAGCAGGACACCATATATTTT. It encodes CSVASRLQQDTIYF.

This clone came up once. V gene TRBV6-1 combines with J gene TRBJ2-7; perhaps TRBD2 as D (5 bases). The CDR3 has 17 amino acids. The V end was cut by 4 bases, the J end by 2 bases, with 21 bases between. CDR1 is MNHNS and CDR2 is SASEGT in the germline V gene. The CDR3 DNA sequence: TGTGCCAGCAGTGGGAGGCCCAGGTCGATCCCAACCTACGAGCAGTACGTC. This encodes CASSGRPRSIPTYEQYV.

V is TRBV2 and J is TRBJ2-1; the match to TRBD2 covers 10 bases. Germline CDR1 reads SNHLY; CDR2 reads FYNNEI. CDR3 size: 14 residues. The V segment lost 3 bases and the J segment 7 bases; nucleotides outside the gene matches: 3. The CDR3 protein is CASSESGGANEQFF. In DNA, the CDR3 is TGTGCCAGCAGTGAGAGCGGGGGGGCTAATGAGCAGTTCTTC.

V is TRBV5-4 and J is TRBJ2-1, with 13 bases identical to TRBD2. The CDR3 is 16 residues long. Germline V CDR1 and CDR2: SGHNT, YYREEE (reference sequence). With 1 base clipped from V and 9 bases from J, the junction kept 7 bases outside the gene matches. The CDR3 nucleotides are TGTGCCAGCAGCTTGTTACTAGCGGGGGGGCGAGCTGAGCAGTTCTTC. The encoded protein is CASSLLLAGGRAEQFF.

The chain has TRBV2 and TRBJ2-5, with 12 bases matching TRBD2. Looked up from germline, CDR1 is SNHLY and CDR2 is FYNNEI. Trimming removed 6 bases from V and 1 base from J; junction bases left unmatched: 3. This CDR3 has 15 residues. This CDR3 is CASRPLAGGQETQYF. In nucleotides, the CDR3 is TGTGCCAGCAGACCACTAGCGGGGGGCCAAGAGACCCAGTACTTC. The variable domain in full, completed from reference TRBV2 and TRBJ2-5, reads EPEVTQTPSHQVTQMGQEVILRCVPISNHLYFYWYRQILGQKVEFLVSFYNNEISEKSEIFDDQFSVERPDGSNFTLKIRSTKLEDSAMYFCASRPLAGGQETQYFGPGTRLLVL.

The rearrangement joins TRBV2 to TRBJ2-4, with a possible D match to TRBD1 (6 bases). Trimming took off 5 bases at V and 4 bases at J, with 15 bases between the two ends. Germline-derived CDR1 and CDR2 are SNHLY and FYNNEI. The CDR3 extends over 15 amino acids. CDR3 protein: CASSPLGGFKNIQYF. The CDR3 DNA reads TGTGCCAGCAGTCCCCTAGGGGGATTTAAAAACATTCAGTACTTC.

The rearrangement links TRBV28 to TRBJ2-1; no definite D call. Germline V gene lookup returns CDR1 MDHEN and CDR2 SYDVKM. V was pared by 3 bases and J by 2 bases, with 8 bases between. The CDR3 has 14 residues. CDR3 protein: CASSLGRTYNEQFF. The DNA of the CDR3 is TGTGCCAGCAGTTTGGGCAGGACCTACAATGAGCAGTTCTTC.

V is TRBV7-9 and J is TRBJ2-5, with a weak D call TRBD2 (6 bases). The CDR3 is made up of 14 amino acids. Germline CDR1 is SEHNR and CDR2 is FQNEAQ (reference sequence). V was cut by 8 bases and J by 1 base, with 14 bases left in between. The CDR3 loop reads CASGLTRSQETQYF. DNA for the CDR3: TGTGCCAGCGGGCTGACTAGAAGCCAAGAGACCCAGTACTTC.

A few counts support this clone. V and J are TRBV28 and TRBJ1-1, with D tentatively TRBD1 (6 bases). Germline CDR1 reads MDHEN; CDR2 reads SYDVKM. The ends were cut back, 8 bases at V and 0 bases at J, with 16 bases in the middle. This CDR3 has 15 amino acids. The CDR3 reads CASGATGPLNTEAFF. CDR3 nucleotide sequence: TGTGCCAGCGGCGCAACAGGGCCGCTGAACACTGAAGCTTTCTTT.

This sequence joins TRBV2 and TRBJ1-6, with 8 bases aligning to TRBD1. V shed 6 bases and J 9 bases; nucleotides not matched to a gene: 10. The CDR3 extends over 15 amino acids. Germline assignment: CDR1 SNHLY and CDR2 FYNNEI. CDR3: CASRGQGVIGSPLHF. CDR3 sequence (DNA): TGTGCCAGCAGAGGACAGGGTGTGATCGGTTCACCCCTCCACTTT.

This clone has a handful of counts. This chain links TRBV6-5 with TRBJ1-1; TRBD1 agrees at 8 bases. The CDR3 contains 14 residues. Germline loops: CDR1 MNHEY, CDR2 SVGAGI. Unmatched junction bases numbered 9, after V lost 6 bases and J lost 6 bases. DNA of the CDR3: TGTGCCAGCAGCCTAGACAGGGGTGGCGCTGAAGCTTTCTTT. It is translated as CASSLDRGGAEAFF.